This TCR beta chain was recorded in a study of blood T cell repertoires in COVID-19. Overall study: Samples came from the United States, Italy and Spain, spanning acute and convalescent COVID-19.

The germline V gene has CDR1 MNHEY and CDR2 SVGAGI. The CDR3 covers 14 residues. V gave up 6 bases and J gave up 0 bases, with 8 bases separating them. Here immunoSEQ multiplex PCR was the method, and the copy in TCRdb shows in-frame clones only, minus some. The sample shows fewer than 250,000 clones, 83% of them seen only once. V is TRBV6-5 and J is TRBJ2-2; D may be TRBD1 (6 bases). Sequenced input: peripheral blood. The source is a woman in her fifties or sixties with acute or convalescent COVID-19. The CDR3 reads CASRDRTNTGELFF. Here the CDR3 DNA reads TGTGCCAGCAGAGACAGGACGAACACCGGGGAGCTGTTTTTT.